Here is one TCR beta chain with its context. Its target is unknown. Sequencing templates came from extracted RNA that was reverse transcribed into cDNA. The protocol was immunoSEQ multiplex PCR, while the TCRdb copy is restricted to in-frame clones and leaves out a portion. The sample has over 250,000 clones; 60% are singletons. This record belongs to a study of CD8+ T cells in alopecia areata. Study results and limitations: Across lesional scalp, and particularly alopecia totalis/universalis, clonality surpassed that of normal scalp.

V shed 4 bases and J shed 3 bases, with 10 bases lying between them. The CDR3 extends over 15 amino acids. Germline V lookup: CDR1 KGHSH, CDR2 LQKENI. The treatment was: oral pan-JAK inhibitor, 5-10 mg twice daily. The sequencing used CD4+ T cells sorted from blood, collected around week 54, from a patient treated with tofacitinib. The receptor comes from a human donor with alopecia areata. The V and J genes are TRBV18 and TRBJ2-6; a weak D match, TRBD1 (5 bases). CDR3 coding DNA: TGTGCCAGCTCACGCAGGGAAGGTGGGGCCAACGTCCTGACTTTC. This sequence encodes CASSRREGGANVLTF. The whole variable domain, filled in from reference TRBV18 and TRBJ2-6, reads NAGVMQNPRHLVRRRGQEARLRCSPMKGHSHVYWYRQLPEEGLKFMVYLQKENIIDESGMPKERFSAEFPKEGPSILRIQQVVRGDSAAYFCASSRREGGANVLTFGAGSRLTVL.